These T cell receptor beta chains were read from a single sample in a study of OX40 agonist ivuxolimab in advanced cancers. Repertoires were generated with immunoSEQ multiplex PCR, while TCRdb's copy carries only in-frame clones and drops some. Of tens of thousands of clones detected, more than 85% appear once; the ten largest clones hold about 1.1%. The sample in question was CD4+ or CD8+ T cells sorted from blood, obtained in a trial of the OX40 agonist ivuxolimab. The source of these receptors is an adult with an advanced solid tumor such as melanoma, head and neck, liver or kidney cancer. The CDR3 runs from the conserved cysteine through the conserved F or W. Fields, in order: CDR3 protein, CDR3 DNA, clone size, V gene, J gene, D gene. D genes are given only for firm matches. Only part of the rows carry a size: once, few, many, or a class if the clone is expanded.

CDR3: CASSFWTHNSPLHF
DNA: TGTGCCAGCAGCTTTTGGACACACAATTCACCCCTCCACTTT
size: NA
V: TRBV5-6
J: TRBJ1-6
D: NA

CDR3: CASSYQLDSYNEKLFF
DNA: TGTGCCAGCAGCTATCAATTAGACAGCTATAATGAAAAACTGTTTTTT
size: NA
V: TRBV5-5
J: TRBJ1-4
D: NA

CDR3: CASSEALHTDTQYF
DNA: TGTGCCAGCAGTGAAGCGCTTCATACAGATACGCAGTATTTT
size: NA
V: TRBV2
J: TRBJ2-3
D: NA

CDR3: CASSLGNNNEQFF
DNA: TGCGCCAGCAGCTTGGGGAACAACAATGAGCAGTTCTTC
size: NA
V: TRBV5-1
J: TRBJ2-1
D: NA

CDR3: CASSIRFQLNEQFF
DNA: TGTGCCAGTAGTATCCGTTTCCAGCTTAATGAGCAGTTCTTC
size: once
V: TRBV19
J: TRBJ2-1
D: NA

CDR3: CASRRGTGTGELFF
DNA: TGTGCCAGCAGACGGGGGACTGGCACCGGGGAGCTGTTTTTT
size: NA
V: TRBV7-3
J: TRBJ2-2
D: NA

CDR3: CASSSGRQGTAFF
DNA: TGTGCCAGTAGTAGCGGACGTCAGGGCACAGCTTTCTTT
size: few
V: TRBV19
J: TRBJ1-1
D: NA

CDR3: CACGTAGNTIYF
DNA: TGTGCCTGCGGGACCGCTGGAAACACCATATATTTT
size: NA
V: TRBV10-3
J: TRBJ1-3
D: NA

CDR3: CASSLGAGSLYEQYF
DNA: TGTGCCAGCAGCTTGGGGGCGGGATCCCTCTACGAGCAGTACTTC
size: NA
V: TRBV11-2
J: TRBJ2-7
D: NA

CDR3: CASSQNPEMGPQHF
DNA: TGCGCCAGCAGCCAAAATCCGGAGATGGGGCCCCAGCATTTT
size: NA
V: TRBV4-3
J: TRBJ1-5
D: NA

CDR3: CASSYSGLAGGHEQYF
DNA: TGTGCCAGCAGTTACTCGGGACTAGCGGGAGGCCACGAGCAGTACTTC
size: NA
V: TRBV6-6
J: TRBJ2-7
D: TRBD2

CDR3: CASSVGTGGPGELFF
DNA: TGTGCCAGCAGCGTTGGGACAGGGGGCCCCGGGGAGCTGTTTTTT
size: NA
V: TRBV7-6
J: TRBJ2-2
D: TRBD1

CDR3: CASSRGQAGSDTQYF
DNA: TGCGCCAGCAGCCGGGGACAGGCGGGCTCAGATACGCAGTATTTT
size: once
V: TRBV5-1
J: TRBJ2-3
D: TRBD1

CDR3: CASTPGRNYGYTF
DNA: TGTGCCAGCACACCAGGGCGGAACTATGGCTACACCTTC
size: NA
V: TRBV6-5
J: TRBJ1-2
D: NA

CDR3: CASSRHQNQPQHF
DNA: TGTGCCAGCAGTCGACATCAGAATCAGCCCCAGCATTTT
size: NA
V: TRBV27
J: TRBJ1-5
D: NA

CDR3: CASSQLRTGGNEKLFF
DNA: TGTGCCAGCAGCCAACTGAGGACAGGGGGCAATGAAAAACTGTTTTTT
size: once
V: TRBV14
J: TRBJ1-4
D: TRBD1

CDR3: CAWSTQSNEKLFF
DNA: TGTGCCTGGTCGACTCAAAGCAATGAAAAACTGTTTTTT
size: NA
V: TRBV30
J: TRBJ1-4
D: NA

CDR3: CASSLTSGLVGELFF
DNA: TGTGCCAGCAGCTTGACTAGCGGGTTGGTCGGGGAGCTGTTTTTT
size: NA
V: TRBV7-2
J: TRBJ2-2
D: TRBD2

CDR3: CASSPDRGLWETQYF
DNA: TGTGCCAGCAGCCCGGACAGGGGGCTTTGGGAGACCCAGTACTTC
size: NA
V: TRBV7-6
J: TRBJ2-5
D: TRBD1

CDR3: CASSLDGGRAYEQYF
DNA: TGTGCCAGCAGCTTGGATGGGGGAAGGGCCTACGAGCAGTACTTC
size: NA
V: TRBV5-4
J: TRBJ2-7
D: NA

CDR3: CASSPTANTEAFF
DNA: TGTGCCAGCTCCCCCACAGCCAACACTGAAGCTTTCTTT
size: once
V: TRBV18
J: TRBJ1-1
D: NA

CDR3: CASKPPGQRRTDTQYF
DNA: TGTGCCAGCAAACCCCCGGGACAGCGCCGCACAGATACGCAGTATTTT
size: NA
V: TRBV6-6
J: TRBJ2-3
D: TRBD1

CDR3: CASSPGEGNSPLHF
DNA: TGTGCCAGCTCACCCGGGGAAGGTAATTCACCCCTCCACTTT
size: NA
V: TRBV18
J: TRBJ1-6
D: NA

CDR3: CASSPTPGTSGRNEQFF
DNA: TGTGCCAGCAGTCCAACCCCCGGGACTAGCGGGAGAAATGAGCAGTTCTTC
size: once
V: TRBV28
J: TRBJ2-1
D: TRBD2

CDR3: CASSTGQANYGYTF
DNA: TGTGCCAGCAGTACGGGACAGGCTAACTATGGCTACACCTTC
size: NA
V: TRBV6-1
J: TRBJ1-2
D: TRBD1

CDR3: CASRPNTGELFF
DNA: TGTGCCAGCAGGCCGAACACCGGGGAGCTGTTTTTT
size: NA
V: TRBV14
J: TRBJ2-2
D: NA

CDR3: CASSGGATARGAFF
DNA: TGTGCCAGTAGTGGGGGGGCCACGGCCAGGGGAGCTTTCTTT
size: NA
V: TRBV19
J: TRBJ1-1
D: NA

CDR3: CASSLLVDYGYTF
DNA: TGTGCCAGCAGTTTGCTCGTAGACTATGGCTACACCTTC
size: NA
V: TRBV28
J: TRBJ1-2
D: NA

CDR3: CAWTRQGDQPQHF
DNA: TGTGCCTGGACTAGACAGGGCGATCAGCCCCAGCATTTT
size: NA
V: TRBV30
J: TRBJ1-5
D: TRBD1

CDR3: CASSPITFSGANVLTF
DNA: TGTGCCAGCAGCCCCATCACATTCTCTGGGGCCAACGTCCTGACTTTC
size: NA
V: TRBV7-8
J: TRBJ2-6
D: NA

CDR3: CASSATAGPSDTQYF
DNA: TGTGCCAGCAGTGCAACAGCGGGGCCTTCAGATACGCAGTATTTT
size: NA
V: TRBV2
J: TRBJ2-3
D: TRBD2

CDR3: CASSLRDRGREDTQYF
DNA: TGTGCCAGCAGCTTAAGGGACAGGGGTCGTGAGGATACGCAGTATTTT
size: NA
V: TRBV7-9
J: TRBJ2-3
D: TRBD1

CDR3: CASSFGGVSTDTQYF
DNA: TGTGCCAGCAGCTTTGGCGGGGTGAGCACAGATACGCAGTATTTT
size: NA
V: TRBV5-6
J: TRBJ2-3
D: NA

CDR3: CASSLGLAGVEQFF
DNA: TGTGCCAGCAGCTTGGGACTAGCGGGAGTTGAGCAGTTCTTC
size: NA
V: TRBV5-4
J: TRBJ2-1
D: TRBD2

CDR3: CASRGNTQYF
DNA: TGTGCCAGCAGGGGAAATACGCAGTATTTT
size: few
V: TRBV27
J: TRBJ2-3
D: NA

CDR3: CASSQDNRQPQHF
DNA: TGTGCCAGCAGCCAGGACAATAGACAGCCCCAGCATTTT
size: NA
V: TRBV7-6
J: TRBJ1-5
D: NA

CDR3: CAISGSGTGELFF
DNA: TGTGCCATCAGCGGAAGCGGCACCGGGGAGCTGTTTTTT
size: NA
V: TRBV10-3
J: TRBJ2-2
D: NA

CDR3: CASSSPNSNQPQHF
DNA: TGTGCCAGCAGTTCCCCGAATAGCAATCAGCCCCAGCATTTT
size: NA
V: TRBV28
J: TRBJ1-5
D: NA

CDR3: CASSDGNGYGYTF
DNA: TGTGCCAGCAGTGACGGAAATGGCTATGGCTACACCTTC
size: NA
V: TRBV6-4
J: TRBJ1-2
D: NA

CDR3: CASSQADLTDTQYF
DNA: TGTGCCAGCAGCCAAGCGGACCTCACAGATACGCAGTATTTT
size: NA
V: TRBV4-2
J: TRBJ2-3
D: NA

CDR3: CAISSTADTGELFF
DNA: TGTGCCATCAGTTCAACAGCGGACACCGGGGAGCTGTTTTTT
size: NA
V: TRBV10-3
J: TRBJ2-2
D: NA

CDR3: CASSLAENEKLFF
DNA: TGTGCTAGCAGCTTAGCAGAAAATGAAAAACTGTTTTTT
size: NA
V: TRBV7-7
J: TRBJ1-4
D: NA

CDR3: CASSPFLQQAQTNSPLHF
DNA: TGTGCCAGCTCACCGTTCTTGCAACAGGCCCAGACTAATTCACCCCTCCACTTT
size: once
V: TRBV18
J: TRBJ1-6
D: NA

CDR3: CASSERGNSYEQYF
DNA: TGTGCCAGCAGTGAGCGTGGGAACTCCTACGAGCAGTACTTC
size: NA
V: TRBV2
J: TRBJ2-7
D: NA

CDR3: CAWRDQSGSADTQYF
DNA: TGTGCCTGGAGGGATCAAAGCGGGAGCGCAGATACGCAGTATTTT
size: NA
V: TRBV30
J: TRBJ2-3
D: TRBD2

CDR3: CASSLDPGGYTF
DNA: TGTGCCAGCAGCTTAGATCCGGGAGGCTACACCTTC
size: NA
V: TRBV11-3
J: TRBJ1-2
D: NA

CDR3: CASSLALAGTDTQYF
DNA: TGTGCCAGCAGTTTAGCACTAGCGGGCACAGATACGCAGTATTTT
size: NA
V: TRBV28
J: TRBJ2-3
D: TRBD2

CDR3: CASSPKRGSEAFF
DNA: TGTGCCAGCAGTCCCAAACGTGGATCTGAAGCTTTCTTT
size: NA
V: TRBV28
J: TRBJ1-1
D: NA

CDR3: CASSEKFLAAYNEQFF
DNA: TGTGCCAGCAGTGAAAAGTTTCTAGCGGCTTACAATGAGCAGTTCTTC
size: NA
V: TRBV2
J: TRBJ2-1
D: TRBD2

CDR3: CASSLAKRAGGSSAYNEQFF
DNA: TGTGCCAGCAGCTTAGCCAAGCGAGCGGGAGGCAGTTCCGCCTACAATGAGCAGTTCTTC
size: NA
V: TRBV7-2
J: TRBJ2-1
D: TRBD2

CDR3: CASSSLQGTGYGYTF
DNA: TGTGCCAGCAGTTCCCTACAGGGCACTGGCTATGGCTACACCTTC
size: NA
V: TRBV27
J: TRBJ1-2
D: NA

CDR3: CASSFMDARDYTF
DNA: TGTGCCAGCAGCTTCATGGACGCCAGAGACTACACCTTC
size: NA
V: TRBV7-3
J: TRBJ1-2
D: NA

CDR3: CASSRGATNEKLFF
DNA: TGTGCCAGCAGTCGGGGGGCGACTAATGAAAAACTGTTTTTT
size: NA
V: TRBV7-9
J: TRBJ1-4
D: NA